These 21 T cell receptor beta chains came from one sample sequenced in a study of long-term antiretroviral therapy in people with HIV. Researchers ran immunoSEQ v3.0 at survey level. Generated by immunoSEQ multiplex PCR, the TCRdb table keeps only in-frame clones and is missing some. The sample includes approximately 26,000 clones, around 85% of them seen just once. Specimen: unsorted PBMCs, collected 2.3 years after starting antiretroviral therapy. These receptors all stem from a man aged 35-49 years with HIV.

This clone appeared a few times. The V gene is TRBV6-1, the J gene TRBJ2-2, with 9 positions matching TRBD2. This CDR3 is built from 16 residues. The junction had 4 bases not matched to a gene; V was cut back by 3 bases and J by 2 bases. Germline values: CDR1 MNHNS, CDR2 SASEGT. In DNA, the CDR3 is TGTGCCAGCAGTGACCAGGGACTAGCCAACACCGGGGAGCTGTTTTTT. It translates to CASSDQGLANTGELFF.

The gene calls are TRBV2 and TRBJ2-3, with 11 bases aligning to TRBD2. V lost 3 bases, J lost 5 bases, and 4 bases stayed unmatched. This CDR3 comprises 15 residues. From germline, CDR1 is SNHLY and CDR2 FYNNEI. The CDR3 nucleotides are TGTGCCAGCAGTGAGGGACTAGCGGAGGGAGATACGCAGTATTTT. Translating it yields CASSEGLAEGDTQYF. Full variable domain (outside the CDR3, taken from reference TRBV2 and TRBJ2-3): EPEVTQTPSHQVTQMGQEVILRCVPISNHLYFYWYRQILGQKVEFLVSFYNNEISEKSEIFDDQFSVERPDGSNFTLKIRSTKLEDSAMYFCASSEGLAEGDTQYFGPGTRLTVL.

The chain links TRBV5-4 to TRBJ2-7; D gene ambiguous. The CDR3 has 14 amino acids. In germline, CDR1 is SGHNT, CDR2 YYREEE (reference sequence). V was pared by 0 bases and J by 6 bases, with 13 bases between. The CDR3 bases are TGTGCCAGCAGCTTGGGCCCGGACGTACGCGAGCAGTACTTC. Protein sequence: CASSLGPDVREQYF.

J is TRBJ1-1 and V is TRBV7-9; D remains ambiguous. The CDR3 totals 14 residues. The V end was cut by 2 bases, the J end by 5 bases, with 12 bases between. The germline V gene has CDR1 SEHNR and CDR2 FQNEAQ (reference sequence). The CDR3 DNA follows: TGTGCCAGCAGCTTACCCCGAGGAGGGACTGAAGCTTTCTTT. Residues: CASSLPRGGTEAFF.

This chain connects TRBV5-4 to TRBJ1-1; D ambiguous. Germline V gene lookup returns CDR1 SGHNT and CDR2 YYREEE (reference sequence). Trimming stripped 5 bases from V and 6 bases from J, with 20 bases between. The CDR3 length is 15 residues. The CDR3 bases are TGTGCCAGCAGACGAAAGGACGGCCTAAATTCTGAAGCTTTCTTT. This gives the protein CASRRKDGLNSEAFF.

The V call is TRBV19, the J call TRBJ1-2, with 10 bases matching TRBD1. The germline V gene has CDR1 LNHDA and CDR2 SQIVND (reference sequence). V lost 4 bases to trimming and J lost 8 bases; unmatched junction nucleotides: 7. The CDR3 sequence is 14 residues long. The CDR3 sequence is CASSTDRGRFGYTF. In DNA form, the CDR3 reads TGTGCCAGTAGTACTGACAGGGGGCGCTTCGGCTACACCTTC.

The chain links TRBV13 to TRBJ2-3; 10 bases line up with TRBD2. Germline V lookup: CDR1 PRHDT, CDR2 FYEKMQ (reference sequence). This CDR3 has 18 residues. V shed 0 bases, J shed 0 bases, and the junction held 6 bases outside the gene matches. CDR3 sequence reads: CASSLGEKLAGSTDTQYF. DNA of the CDR3: TGTGCCAGCAGCTTAGGGGAGAAACTAGCGGGAAGCACAGATACGCAGTATTTT.

The rearrangement uses TRBV5-1 and TRBJ1-2; D perhaps matches TRBD1 (6 bases). Germline loops: CDR1 SGHRS, CDR2 YFSETQ. V was shortened by 0 bases and J by 2 bases, with 8 bases between the two germline ends. The CDR3 runs to 14 residues. The CDR3 DNA reads TGCGCCAGCAGCTTGGCCGGACAGAACTATGGCTACACCTTC. Amino acids: CASSLAGQNYGYTF.

The chain joins TRBV6-1 to TRBJ2-1; 11 bases are shared with TRBD2. Germline CDR1 MNHNS, CDR2 SASEGT. The CDR3 extends over 15 amino acids. V was pared by 6 bases and J by 1 base, with 2 bases of the junction left unmatched. Here the CDR3 reads CASSIAGGSYNEQFF. CDR3 in DNA: TGTGCCAGCAGCATAGCGGGAGGGTCCTACAATGAGCAGTTCTTC.

This clone was seen a few times. The V and J genes are TRBV18 and TRBJ1-1; 8 bases map to TRBD1. Germline V gives CDR1 KGHSH, CDR2 LQKENI. The CDR3 runs to 16 residues. V shed 3 bases, J shed 1 base, and the junction held 7 bases outside the gene matches. CDR3 sequence (DNA): TGTGCCAGCTCACCTACCGGACAGGGCGCGAACACTGAAGCTTTCTTT. The encoded protein is CASSPTGQGANTEAFF. The variable domain in full, with the rest retrieved from reference TRBV18 and TRBJ1-1, is NAGVMQNPRHLVRRRGQEARLRCSPMKGHSHVYWYRQLPEEGLKFMVYLQKENIIDESGMPKERFSAEFPKEGPSILRIQQVVRGDSAAYFCASSPTGQGANTEAFFGQGTRLTVV.

The rearrangement links TRBV7-9 to TRBJ2-1; 10 bases agree with TRBD2. The CDR3 is made up of 17 amino acids. The germline CDR1 and CDR2 sequences are SEHNR and FQNEAQ (reference sequence). V was pared by 5 bases and J by 5 bases, with 12 bases of the junction left unmatched. The CDR3: CASSPSQGTSENNEQFF. CDR3 nucleotides: TGTGCCAGCAGCCCCAGTCAGGGGACTAGCGAAAACAATGAGCAGTTCTTC.

The rearrangement uses TRBV5-1 and TRBJ2-2; the match to TRBD1 covers 9 bases. The ends lost 0 bases at V and 3 bases at J; junction bases unmatched: 0. CDR3 length: 15 residues. Germline loops: CDR1 SGHRS, CDR2 YFSETQ. This CDR3 is CASSLGTGDTGELFF. CDR3 coding DNA: TGCGCCAGCAGCTTGGGGACAGGGGACACCGGGGAGCTGTTTTTT. The whole variable domain, remainder taken from reference TRBV5-1 and TRBJ2-2, is KAGVTQTPRYLIKTRGQQVTLSCSPISGHRSVSWYQQTPGQGLQFLFEYFSETQRNKGNFPGRFSGRQFSNSRSEMNVSTLELGDSALYLCASSLGTGDTGELFFGEGSRLTVL.

V gene TRBV7-8 combines with J gene TRBJ2-5; the match to TRBD1 covers 11 bases. The ends lost 4 bases at V and 5 bases at J; junction bases unmatched: 6. CDR3 length: 15 residues. Per germline, CDR1 SGHVS and CDR2 FQNEAQ. In DNA, the CDR3 is TGTGCCAGCAGCTCCGGACAGGGGGCGAGGGAGACCCAGTACTTC. As protein: CASSSGQGARETQYF.

CDR3 sequence reads: CASSLIGASTDTQYF. The CDR3 DNA sequence: TGTGCCAGCAGTTTGATCGGGGCTAGCACAGATACGCAGTATTTT. The chain links TRBV27 to TRBJ2-3; D may match TRBD1 or TRBD2 (5 bases each). With 3 bases removed from V and 0 bases from J, the gap between germline ends came to 10 bases. Germline V gene sequence: CDR1 MNHEY, CDR2 SMNVEV (reference sequence). The CDR3 consists of 15 residues.

The chain uses TRBV2 and TRBJ2-7; no firm D call. V dropped 8 bases and J dropped 3 bases, with 17 bases sitting between them. In germline, CDR1 is SNHLY, CDR2 FYNNEI. This CDR3 region has 14 residues. DNA for the CDR3: TGTGCCAGCTTTAGGACGGCGAGTAGCTACGAGCAGTACTTC. Translated, it gives CASFRTASSYEQYF.

This chain uses TRBV10-2 with TRBJ2-7; 9 nucleotides line up with TRBD1. Germline V CDR1 and CDR2: WSHSY, SAAADI. V was pared by 3 bases and J by 7 bases, with 10 bases of the junction left unmatched. The CDR3 extends over 15 amino acids. This CDR3 reads CASSDLGQGVGEQYF. CDR3 in DNA: TGCGCCAGCAGTGACCTGGGACAGGGTGTGGGGGAGCAGTACTTC.

The gene calls are TRBV5-1 and TRBJ1-1, with D unresolved. This CDR3 comprises 14 residues. CDR1 and CDR2 (germline): SGHRS, YFSETQ. Deletions cut 4 bases from V and 3 bases from J, with 13 bases between. CDR3 protein: CASSPLPGYTEAFF. CDR3 nucleotides: TGCGCCAGCAGCCCGCTCCCGGGGTACACTGAAGCTTTCTTT. The full variable domain, in which reference TRBV5-1 and TRBJ1-1 provide the parts outside the CDR3, is KAGVTQTPRYLIKTRGQQVTLSCSPISGHRSVSWYQQTPGQGLQFLFEYFSETQRNKGNFPGRFSGRQFSNSRSEMNVSTLELGDSALYLCASSPLPGYTEAFFGQGTRLTVV.

The chain recombines TRBV23-1 with TRBJ2-2, with 16 bases lining up with TRBD2. TRBV23-1 is an ORF, with its function uncertain. This CDR3 has 19 residues. V lost 2 bases, J lost 7 bases, and 10 bases stayed unmatched. The CDR3: CASSQTTGTSGGEGGELFF. For the CDR3, the DNA is TGCGCCAGCAGTCAAACTACCGGGACTAGCGGGGGGGAAGGCGGGGAGCTGTTTTTT.

CDR3 DNA sequence: TGCGCCAGCAGTATGGGAGCGACCGGGGAGCTGTTTTTT. This codes for CASSMGATGELFF. The chain carries TRBV5-1 and TRBJ2-2, with D perhaps TRBD2 (5 bases). The CDR3 runs 13 residues. Trimming pared 5 bases from V and 5 bases from J, leaving 10 bases between. CDR1 is SGHRS, CDR2 YFSETQ, per germline. Using reference TRBV5-1 and TRBJ2-2 for the parts outside the CDR3, the full variable domain is KAGVTQTPRYLIKTRGQQVTLSCSPISGHRSVSWYQQTPGQGLQFLFEYFSETQRNKGNFPGRFSGRQFSNSRSEMNVSTLELGDSALYLCASSMGATGELFFGEGSRLTVL.

The genes are TRBV9 and TRBJ1-1; D is unresolved. Germline assignment: CDR1 SGDLS and CDR2 YYNGEE. The CDR3 runs 14 residues. Trimming took 0 bases from V and 4 from J, leaving 10 bases between them. CDR3 sequence: CASSVASGGTEAFF. For the CDR3, the DNA is TGTGCCAGCAGCGTAGCTAGCGGAGGCACTGAAGCTTTCTTT. The variable domain in full, completed from reference TRBV9 and TRBJ1-1, reads DSGVTQTPKHLITATGQRVTLRCSPRSGDLSVYWYQQSLDQGLQFLIQYYNGEERAKGNILERFSAQQFPDLHSELNLSSLELGDSALYFCASSVASGGTEAFFGQGTRLTVV.

The V and J genes are TRBV5-1 and TRBJ1-3, with TRBD1 as a possible D gene (5 bases). The CDR3 runs 16 residues. V was clipped by 4 bases and J by 4 bases, with 18 bases between them. Germline V gene sequence: CDR1 SGHRS, CDR2 YFSETQ. The CDR3 DNA reads TGCGCCAGCAGCCCAGCCGACAGTCTCGGGGGAAACACCATATATTTT. Protein product: CASSPADSLGGNTIYF.